What follows describes a single T cell receptor (beta chain). Its antigen is not known. This sample is part of a study of radiotherapy plus CTLA-4 blockade in lung cancer. Across the whole study: Objective responses were recorded in about a sixth of patients, with disease control recorded in roughly 31%.

The method was immunoSEQ multiplex PCR; TCRdb's version includes in-frame clones alone and lacks a portion of them. In the table there are 85,000 to 95,000 clones, 82% of which are singletons. Focal radiation with ipilimumab CTLA-4 blockade was given to patients with chemo-refractory metastatic non-small-cell lung cancer. The germline CDR1 and CDR2 sequences are SQVTM and ANQGSEA. The V gene lost 4 bases and the J gene lost 3 bases, with 6 bases spanning the gap. This CDR3 has 12 amino acids. Study-level findings and limits: Reportedly, early blood T cell clone dynamics best predicted response, with interferon-beta.

The receptor was derived from a human donor with non-small cell lung cancer that progressed on radiotherapy plus ipilimumab. The J gene is TRBJ2-2, the V gene TRBV29-1, with D uncertain. The sequences come from peripheral blood, collected from a patient treated with radiotherapy plus ipilimumab. The CDR3 sequence is CSVVPDTGELFF. CDR3 nucleotide sequence: TGCAGCGTTGTCCCCGACACCGGGGAGCTGTTTTTT.